These 23 T cell receptor beta chains originate from one sample sequenced in a study of T cell repertoires in cytomegalovirus infection. No antigens are known for them. TCRdb re-derived calls from the reads in MiXCR, one entry per CDR3 protein. The sample has a few hundred thousand distinct CDR3 sequences, roughly 43% seen once. Sequencing used cultured PBMCs, obtained from culture after CMV antigen stimulation. These TCRs come from a human donor in good health (CMV status not recorded). Some clones in this sample may be carry-over from other donors' samples.

In this sample, this clonotype turned up once. The chain has TRBV6-1 and TRBJ1-5; TRBD1 matches 8 bases. The CDR3 is 17 residues long. The J segment lost 1 base and the V segment lost 6 bases, leaving 11 bases of the junction unmatched. Germline assignment: CDR1 MNHNS and CDR2 SASEGT. CDR3 protein: CASRATDRAWSNQPQHF. In DNA, the CDR3 is TGTGCCAGCAGAGCCACGGACAGGGCGTGGAGCAATCAGCCCCAGCATTTT.

This clonotype was recorded many times. The chain is built from TRBV7-2 and TRBJ2-7; TRBD1 matches 10 bases. Per germline, CDR1 SGHTA and CDR2 FQGNSA. The CDR3 covers 14 residues. Trimming cost V 6 bases and J 2 bases; bases outside gene matches: 4. CDR3 in DNA: TGTGCCAGCAGACCCGGGACAGGGGCCTACGAGCAGTACTTC. Translating gives CASRPGTGAYEQYF. The full variable domain, its missing parts supplied by reference TRBV7-2 and TRBJ2-7, is GAGVSQSPSNKVTEKGKDVELRCDPISGHTALYWYRQSLGQGLEFLIYFQGNSAPDKSGLPSDRFSAERTGGSVSTLTIQRTQQEDSAVYLCASRPGTGAYEQYFGPGTRLTVT.

The chain has TRBV5-4 and TRBJ2-1, with D tentatively TRBD1 or TRBD2 (6 bases each). Trimming left V 3 bases short and J 7 bases short, with 20 bases between. The CDR3 sequence is 16 residues long. Germline-derived CDR1 and CDR2 are SGHNT and YYREEE (reference sequence). As DNA, the CDR3 is TGTGCCAGCAGCTCCCTTCACGGGGGCGACCGTAATGAGCAGTTCTTC. This codes for CASSSLHGGDRNEQFF.

The CDR3 spells CSVDYSGTDTQYF. CDR3 DNA sequence: TGCAGCGTAGACTACTCCGGCACAGATACGCAGTATTTT. The rearrangement links TRBV29-1 to TRBJ2-3; D perhaps matches TRBD2 (5 bases). V shed 6 bases and J shed 1 base, with 11 bases lying between them. The CDR3 sequence is 13 residues long. The germline V gene has CDR1 SQVTM and CDR2 ANQGSEA.

This clonotype was observed a handful of times. The chain employs TRBV7-2 and TRBJ2-5; D unresolved. CDR3 size: 11 residues. V dropped 7 bases and J dropped 4 bases, with 7 bases sitting between them. The germline V gene has CDR1 SGHTA and CDR2 FQGNSA. The CDR3, as DNA: TGTGCCAGCACCTTCATAGAGACCCAGTACTTC. Encoded protein: CASTFIETQYF.

This clonotype was recorded a few times. This chain joins TRBV7-2 and TRBJ2-3; 11 bases agree with TRBD2. Germline V gene data show CDR1 as SGHTA and CDR2 as FQGNSA. The CDR3 totals 17 residues. V shed 2 bases and J 2 bases; nucleotides not matched to a gene: 6. The CDR3 DNA reads as TGTGCCAGCAGCTTATGGGCTAGCGGGGGGACCACAGATACGCAGTATTTT. As protein: CASSLWASGGTTDTQYF.

There are a few counts of this clonotype. The chain carries TRBV2 and TRBJ2-5, with 7 bases lining up with TRBD2. The V and J ends lost 6 bases and 3 bases, in that order; junction bases with no gene match: 7. This CDR3 has 14 residues. CDR1 and CDR2 from the germline V gene are SNHLY and FYNNEI. CDR3 loop: CASSEGLPEETQYF. The CDR3 bases are TGTGCCAGCAGCGAGGGACTACCCGAAGAGACCCAGTACTTC.

The gene calls are TRBV7-2 and TRBJ2-5; no clear D gene. Germline V CDR1 and CDR2: SGHTA, FQGNSA. The CDR3 runs 15 residues. Trimming took off 1 base at V and 7 bases at J, with 16 bases between the two ends. The CDR3 protein is CASSLEASRTVTQYF. CDR3 DNA: TGTGCCAGCAGCTTAGAGGCTAGTAGAACGGTGACCCAGTACTTC. Looking up the rest from reference TRBV7-2 and TRBJ2-5 gives the full variable domain: GAGVSQSPSNKVTEKGKDVELRCDPISGHTALYWYRQSLGQGLEFLIYFQGNSAPDKSGLPSDRFSAERTGGSVSTLTIQRTQQEDSAVYLCASSLEASRTVTQYFGPGTRLLVL.

The V gene is TRBV7-2, the J gene TRBJ2-3, with D possibly matching TRBD2 (6 bases). There are 15 residues in the CDR3. Germline lookup yields CDR1 SGHTA and CDR2 FQGNSA. Trimming cost V 1 base and J 6 bases, with 14 bases left between them. CDR3 nucleotides: TGTGCCAGCAGCTTAGTCGGGGAGGCGGGGGATACGCAGTATTTT. Protein sequence: CASSLVGEAGDTQYF.

The chain couples TRBV9 to TRBJ2-7; D ambiguous. In germline, CDR1 is SGDLS, CDR2 YYNGEE. Trimming shortened V by 0 bases and J by 4 bases, and 8 bases separated the two germline ends. The length of the CDR3 is 13 residues. The CDR3 region has the DNA TGTGCCAGCAGCGTAGCAGCCGGGTACGAGCAGTACTTC. As protein: CASSVAAGYEQYF.

This clonotype was found a few times. The J gene is TRBJ1-1, the V gene TRBV7-2; perhaps TRBD1 as D (5 bases). Looked up from germline, CDR1 is SGHTA and CDR2 is FQGNSA. The CDR3 extends over 15 amino acids. V was clipped by 5 bases and J by 2 bases, with 15 bases between them. For the CDR3, the DNA is TGTGCCAGCAGCCCGTCCTGGACAATTAACACTGAAGCTTTCTTT. This encodes CASSPSWTINTEAFF.

CDR3 in amino acids: CSAREGNTEAFF. The CDR3 DNA reads TGCAGTGCTAGAGAGGGTAACACTGAAGCTTTCTTT. V usage is TRBV20-1 and J usage is TRBJ1-1; no clear D gene. CDR1 and CDR2 (germline): DFQATT, SNEGSKA (reference sequence). The ends were cut back, 0 bases at V and 2 bases at J, with 4 bases in the middle. The CDR3 runs 12 residues.

This clonotype was counted between two and nine times. The chain recombines TRBV20-1 with TRBJ2-1, with TRBD2 matching 9 bases. The CDR3 has 15 amino acids. With V trimmed by 3 bases and J by 4 bases, 7 bases remained unmatched. The V gene's germline CDR1 is DFQATT and CDR2 SNEGSKA (reference sequence). CDR3 coding DNA: TGCAGTGCTAGTCTCTTTAGCGGGAGTTACAATGAGCAGTTCTTC. Translated: CSASLFSGSYNEQFF.

This chain joins TRBV19 and TRBJ1-1, with a weak D call TRBD1 (6 bases). The CDR3 length is 15 residues. V was shortened by 5 bases and J by 4 bases, with 17 bases between the two germline ends. Per germline, CDR1 LNHDA and CDR2 SQIVND (reference sequence). The chain's CDR3 is CASSPLGGVRTEAFF. The CDR3 DNA reads as TGTGCCAGTAGTCCCCTAGGGGGGGTTCGCACTGAAGCTTTCTTT.

V is TRBV10-2 and J is TRBJ2-7; weak D call: TRBD1 (6 bases). The V gene's germline CDR1 is WSHSY and CDR2 SAAADI. The CDR3 length is 14 residues. V shed 6 bases and J shed 1 base, with 13 bases lying between them. The CDR3 spells CASRRTEGSYEQYF. CDR3 DNA: TGCGCCAGCAGACGGACAGAGGGTTCCTACGAGCAGTACTTC.

The chain joins TRBV6-2 or TRBV6-3 to TRBJ2-3; either TRBD1 or TRBD2 may supply D (6 bases each). V was trimmed by 8 bases and J by 2 bases, leaving 14 bases between them. Germline CDR1 and CDR2: MNHEY and SVGEGT. The CDR3 sequence is 14 residues long. The CDR3 is CASCPRGPTDTQYF. CDR3 sequence (DNA): TGTGCCAGCTGCCCTCGGGGGCCCACAGATACGCAGTATTTT.

The chain carries TRBV6-1 and TRBJ2-3, with TRBD1 matching 7 bases. Trimming cost V 6 bases and J 4 bases; bases outside gene matches: 4. From germline, CDR1 is MNHNS and CDR2 SASEGT. This CDR3 comprises 13 residues. CDR3 DNA: TGTGCCAGCAGAAGACAGGGCCCAGATACGCAGTATTTT. Translating gives CASRRQGPDTQYF.

V usage is TRBV9 and J usage is TRBJ2-1; possibly TRBD2 for D (6 bases). Trimming took off 2 bases at V and 0 bases at J, with 9 bases between the two ends. CDR3 length: 15 amino acids. Per germline, CDR1 SGDLS and CDR2 YYNGEE. CDR3 sequence: CASSVSGSSYNEQFF. CDR3 nucleotides: TGTGCCAGCAGCGTTAGCGGCAGCTCCTACAATGAGCAGTTCTTC.

This clonotype was observed a few times. The rearrangement links TRBV28 to TRBJ2-1; 8 nucleotides match TRBD1. The length of the CDR3 is 13 residues. CDR1 MDHEN and CDR2 SYDVKM come from the germline V gene. Trimming removed 6 bases from V and 3 bases from J; junction bases left unmatched: 1. This CDR3 reads CASRDRDYNEQFF. Here the CDR3 DNA reads TGTGCCAGCAGGGACAGGGACTACAATGAGCAGTTCTTC.

This clonotype was seen a few times. The V gene is TRBV7-2, the J gene TRBJ2-3; D is uncertain. Germline V gene lookup returns CDR1 SGHTA and CDR2 FQGNSA. Trimming shortened V by 5 bases and J by 4 bases, and 13 bases separated the two germline ends. The CDR3 covers 14 residues. The CDR3 protein is CASSTRTISDTQYF. DNA of the CDR3: TGTGCCAGCAGCACCCGGACCATCTCAGATACGCAGTATTTT.

The sample holds many counts of this clonotype. The V and J genes are TRBV7-8 and TRBJ1-1, with D perhaps TRBD1 (5 bases). This CDR3 contains 14 residues. CDR1 is SGHVS and CDR2 is FQNEAQ in the germline V gene. The ends were cut back, 5 bases at V and 0 bases at J, with 10 bases in the middle. The CDR3 reads CASSPGRLNTEAFF. The CDR3 DNA reads as TGTGCCAGCAGCCCGGGACGGCTGAACACTGAAGCTTTCTTT.

This clonotype came up a few times. The chain uses TRBV6-5 and TRBJ1-5; possibly TRBD1 for D (6 bases). Trimming left V 5 bases short and J 10 bases short, with 18 bases between. Per the germline V gene, CDR1 is MNHEY and CDR2 is SVGAGI. The CDR3 consists of 14 residues. CDR3 protein: CASSPWDKSFPQHF. CDR3 DNA: TGTGCCAGCAGTCCATGGGACAAGTCCTTTCCCCAGCATTTT.

V and J are TRBV18 and TRBJ2-1, with TRBD2 matching 10 bases. CDR3 length: 14 amino acids. CDR1 KGHSH and CDR2 LQKENI come from the germline V gene. Trimming removed 0 bases from V and 10 bases from J; junction bases left unmatched: 3. The CDR3 sequence is CASSPPSGRVEQFF. Here the CDR3 DNA reads TGTGCCAGCTCACCACCCAGCGGGAGGGTAGAGCAGTTCTTC.